This TCR beta chain came from a study of T cell repertoires in cytomegalovirus infection. The wider study: Public TCR beta signatures provided an indication of both CMV infection and a matching HLA type.

Findings and limits, study-wide: Individuals carrying CMV plus the relevant HLA were identified by cumulative frequency of public TCR beta families. There were HLA-C-restricted CMV-specific TCR beta clonotypes dominating the ex vivo response.

In TCRdb, the reads were re-called with MiXCR into one record per CDR3 protein. Altogether about 360,000 distinct CDR3 sequences are present, around 18% being singletons, with the ten largest covering around 9.3%. Only a few counts were recorded for this clonotype. Its antigen remains unknown. The CDR3 totals 16 residues. Unmatched junction bases numbered 9, after V lost 0 bases and J lost 9 bases. Sequencing was done on a sample of PBMCs. The rearrangement joins TRBV12-3 or TRBV12-4 to TRBJ2-1, with 9 bases aligning to TRBD2. The sequence was collected from a human donor in good health (CMV status not recorded). Some clones in this sample may be carry-over from other donors' samples. The CDR3 DNA follows: TGTGCCAGCAGTTTAGCACCGGGACTAGCCGGTGGTGAGCAGTTCTTC. It is translated as CASSLAPGLAGGEQFF.